A selection of T cell receptor beta chains follows, all from one sample in a study of T cell responses to AZD1222 COVID-19 vaccine. Data came from immunoSEQ multiplex PCR; TCRdb stores just in-frame clones and leaves some out. This sample has more than 110,000 clones, with 90% found just once. The sample in question was peripheral blood, obtained on day 0 of AZD1222 vaccination. These receptors all stem from an adult in good health. CDR3s include the opening cysteine and the closing phenylalanine or tryptophan.

j_gene: TRBJ2-7; v_gene: TRBV6-6; CDR3aa: CASSNPNRATYEQYF
j_gene: TRBJ2-7; v_gene: TRBV19; CDR3aa: CASSTGTSGTYEQYF
j_gene: TRBJ1-5; v_gene: TRBV30; CDR3aa: CAWKPQGAPGNQPQHF
j_gene: TRBJ2-5; v_gene: TRBV6-5; CDR3aa: CASSYGNEETQYF
j_gene: TRBJ1-1; v_gene: TRBV3-1/TRBV3-2; CDR3aa: CASSPLGRVSQGAFF
j_gene: TRBJ2-3; v_gene: TRBV15; CDR3aa: CATSRGLAGAIPQYF
j_gene: TRBJ2-2; v_gene: TRBV11-3; CDR3aa: CASSSWGQTTGELFF
j_gene: TRBJ1-5; v_gene: TRBV5-1; CDR3aa: CATLQGNQPQHF
j_gene: TRBJ2-3; v_gene: TRBV18; CDR3aa: CASSPLGGSSPDTQYF
j_gene: TRBJ2-2; v_gene: TRBV5-1; CDR3aa: CASSFGGTTGELFF
j_gene: TRBJ2-3; v_gene: TRBV9; CDR3aa: CASSVASGGRAQDTQYF
j_gene: TRBJ1-3; v_gene: TRBV6-6; CDR3aa: CASTGYRNTIYF
j_gene: TRBJ2-1; v_gene: TRBV5-1; CDR3aa: CASSQGQGAAGPYNEQFF
j_gene: TRBJ1-5; v_gene: TRBV4-1; CDR3aa: CASSQERGLNQPQHF
j_gene: TRBJ2-7; v_gene: TRBV7-6; CDR3aa: CASSLGPGDYEQYF
j_gene: TRBJ2-1; v_gene: TRBV2; CDR3aa: CASSSVVGGGLIEQFF
j_gene: TRBJ1-6; v_gene: TRBV9; CDR3aa: CASSRGGTTLHF
j_gene: TRBJ2-7; v_gene: TRBV11-2; CDR3aa: CASSPRTSGAEQYF
j_gene: TRBJ1-1; v_gene: TRBV3-1/TRBV3-2; CDR3aa: CASSQDTVNTEAFF
j_gene: TRBJ1-1; v_gene: TRBV24-1; CDR3aa: CATSGGTGVGWGEAFF
j_gene: TRBJ2-2; v_gene: TRBV2; CDR3aa: CASSAGQANTGELFF
j_gene: TRBJ1-1; v_gene: TRBV13; CDR3aa: CASSSPGLPAFF
j_gene: TRBJ2-5; v_gene: TRBV27; CDR3aa: CASKIIGLETQYF
j_gene: TRBJ1-1; v_gene: TRBV4-1; CDR3aa: CASSQDTRIKAFF
j_gene: TRBJ2-3; v_gene: TRBV7-9; CDR3aa: CASSFGVRVDTQYF
j_gene: TRBJ2-2; v_gene: TRBV19; CDR3aa: CASSEGTAGELFF
j_gene: TRBJ2-1; v_gene: TRBV5-4; CDR3aa: CASSFWLAGKIEQFF
j_gene: TRBJ2-1; v_gene: TRBV7-3; CDR3aa: CASSLYTSDEQFF
j_gene: TRBJ1-1; v_gene: TRBV9; CDR3aa: CASSLPIEGAGTEAFF
j_gene: TRBJ1-5; v_gene: TRBV20-1; CDR3aa: CSASSNRDRGRPQHF
j_gene: TRBJ2-1; v_gene: TRBV19; CDR3aa: CASSIKDSNNEQFF
j_gene: TRBJ2-7; v_gene: TRBV29-1; CDR3aa: CSVETNDYEQYF
j_gene: TRBJ1-2; v_gene: TRBV6-5; CDR3aa: CASSYLGAVYGYTF
j_gene: TRBJ2-7; v_gene: TRBV19; CDR3aa: CASSIGQGFYEQYF
j_gene: TRBJ1-6; v_gene: TRBV4-1; CDR3aa: CASSQPGQGEYSPLHF
j_gene: TRBJ1-1; v_gene: TRBV2; CDR3aa: CASSEGAIAGNTEAFF
j_gene: TRBJ2-3; v_gene: TRBV6-2/TRBV6-3; CDR3aa: CASSYGSQADTQYF
j_gene: TRBJ1-2; v_gene: TRBV6-5; CDR3aa: CASTGNYGYTF
j_gene: TRBJ2-7; v_gene: TRBV5-4; CDR3aa: CASSLSGAQGYEQYF
j_gene: TRBJ1-1; v_gene: TRBV27; CDR3aa: CASSLSGLREAFF
j_gene: TRBJ1-4; v_gene: TRBV5-6; CDR3aa: CASSLGAPGLTNEKLFF
j_gene: TRBJ2-1; v_gene: TRBV11-2; CDR3aa: CASSPAAGGTYNEQFF
j_gene: TRBJ1-1; v_gene: TRBV6-5; CDR3aa: CATKKDVGNTEAFF
j_gene: TRBJ2-3; v_gene: TRBV12-3/TRBV12-4; CDR3aa: CASSLVRIDTQYF
j_gene: TRBJ1-6; v_gene: TRBV7-8; CDR3aa: CASTFDRENSPLHF